Listed here is a single TCR beta chain. The sample originates from a study of blood T cell repertoires in COVID-19. Across the whole study: From the United States, Italy and Spain came samples of acute and convalescent COVID-19. Sources were T cells, B-cell-depleted T cells, or PBMCs; the material itself was cDNA or gDNA.

Germline trimming cut 5 bases from V and 0 bases from J; bases unmatched to any gene: 4. Germline loops: CDR1 SGHTA, CDR2 FQGNSA. This CDR3 contains 15 residues. In the original processing: Counts of nucleated cells, estimated from reference gene primer amplification, were obtained. Some clones are missing from TCRdb's copy, which holds only in-frame ones; the method was immunoSEQ multiplex PCR. The V and J calls and clone size are taken from that table; D and trimming were inferred from the DNA. The sample comprises approximately 110,000 clones, over 80% of which are singletons, and approximately 4.5% rests with the top ten.

The specimen sequenced was peripheral blood. The chain is built from TRBV7-2 and TRBJ2-7; TRBD2 matches at 10 bases. The receptor was derived from a woman aged 45-59 years with acute or convalescent COVID-19. The DNA of the CDR3 is TGTGCCAGCAGCCGCAGACTAGCGGGCTCCTACGAGCAGTACTTC. Residues: CASSRRLAGSYEQYF.